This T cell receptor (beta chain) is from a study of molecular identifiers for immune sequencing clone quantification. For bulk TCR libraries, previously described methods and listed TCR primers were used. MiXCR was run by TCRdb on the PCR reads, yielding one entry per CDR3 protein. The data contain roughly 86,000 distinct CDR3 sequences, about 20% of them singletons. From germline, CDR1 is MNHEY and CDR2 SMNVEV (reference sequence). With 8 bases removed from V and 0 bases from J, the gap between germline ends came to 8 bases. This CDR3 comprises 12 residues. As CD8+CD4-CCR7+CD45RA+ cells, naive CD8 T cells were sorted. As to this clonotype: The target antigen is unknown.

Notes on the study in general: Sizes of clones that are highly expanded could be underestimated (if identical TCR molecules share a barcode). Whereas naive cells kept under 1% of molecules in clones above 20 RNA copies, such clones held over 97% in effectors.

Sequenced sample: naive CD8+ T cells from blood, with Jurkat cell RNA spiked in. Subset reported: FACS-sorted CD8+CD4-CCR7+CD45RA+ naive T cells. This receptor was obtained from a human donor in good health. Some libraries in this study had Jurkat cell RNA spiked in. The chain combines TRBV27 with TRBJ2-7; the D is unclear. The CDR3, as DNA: TGTGCCAGCGGCTCAGGCTCCTACGAGCAGTACTTC. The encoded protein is CASGSGSYEQYF.